This T cell receptor (beta chain) was found in a study of identical twins. The study, taken as a whole, reports: It was possible that invariant MAIT and iNKT cells partly confounded the zero-insertion analyses. Conclusions leaned on cross-sectional statistical analysis and did not track the same donors over time. Cord blood beta clonotypes that were abundant carried fewer insertions, and memory repertoires showed no such trend.

TCRdb reprocessed the 5' RACE reads with MiXCR, giving one entry per CDR3 protein. The profile covers about 920,000 distinct CDR3 sequences, with over 9% appearing a single time and roughly 1.5% taken by the ten largest. V lost 6 bases to trimming and J lost 2 bases, with 11 bases between them. The CDR3 spans 14 residues. This clonotype was seen at least ten times. Its antigen is as yet unknown. The same data also contributed to another study, on yellow fever vaccine responses in identical twins.

The sequence derives from a woman under 30 in good health. The rearrangement joins TRBV12-3 or TRBV12-4 to TRBJ2-1, with D unresolved. The sequencing input was PBMCs. DNA of the CDR3: TGTGCCAGCAGCCCCGGCGCTACCTACAATGAGCAGTTCTTC. Its translation: CASSPGATYNEQFF.